This is a list of T cell receptor beta chains from one sample in a study of blood T cell repertoires in COVID-19. Produced via immunoSEQ multiplex PCR; TCRdb's table is partial and in-frame only. The data contain a few hundred thousand clones, approximately 91% of them singletons. Material: PBMCs or T cells enriched from blood (not recorded which). Receptors originate from a woman under 40 who had recovered from COVID-19. Both conserved end residues are part of each CDR3. Fields, in order: D gene, clone size, J gene, V gene, CDR3 protein, CDR3 DNA. D genes are given only for firm matches. Rows give clone size only sometimes, using once, few, many, or a class for an expanded clone.

>TRBD2|NA|TRBJ2-1|TRBV19
CASSSGGRAREQFF
TGTGCCAGTAGTTCGGGCGGGAGGGCCAGAGAGCAGTTCTTC
>TRBD1|NA|TRBJ1-6|TRBV28
CAKIKGQRNSPLHF
TGTGCCAAAATAAAGGGACAGAGGAATTCACCCCTCCACTTT
>NA|NA|TRBJ1-1|TRBV9
CASTPGHRTKRTEAFF
TGTGCCAGCACTCCGGGACACCGTACGAAAAGGACTGAAGCTTTCTTT
>NA|NA|TRBJ2-7|TRBV27
CASVPRDSYEQYF
TGTGCCAGCGTTCCCCGGGACTCCTACGAGCAGTACTTC
>NA|few|TRBJ1-3|TRBV7-2
CASSLGGGTAGNTIYF
TGTGCCAGCAGCTTAGGTGGAGGGACGGCTGGAAACACCATATATTTT
>NA|few|TRBJ1-4|TRBV28
CASSRPGPDNEKLFF
TGTGCCAGCAGCCGACCAGGGCCTGATAATGAAAAACTGTTTTTT
>NA|NA|TRBJ1-4|TRBV19
CASSLLNEKLFF
TGTGCCAGTAGTCTCCTTAATGAAAAACTGTTTTTT
>NA|NA|TRBJ1-4|TRBV5-3
CARSLSSPVTNEKLFF
TGTGCCAGAAGCTTGAGTAGTCCTGTGACTAATGAAAAACTGTTTTTT
>NA|NA|TRBJ1-5|TRBV9
CASSNNIGSQPQHF
TGTGCCAGCAGCAATAACATTGGCAGTCAGCCCCAGCATTTT
>TRBD1|NA|TRBJ1-2|TRBV3-1/TRBV3-2
CASSPTKGARGGYTF
TGTGCCAGCAGCCCCACGAAGGGGGCAAGAGGTGGCTACACCTTC
>NA|NA|TRBJ2-5|TRBV30
CAWSAGPETQYF
TGTGCCTGGAGCGCGGGACCAGAGACCCAGTACTTC
>TRBD1|NA|TRBJ2-1|TRBV5-1
CASSLGALRDRERNEQFF
TGCGCCAGCAGCTTGGGCGCACTCCGGGACAGGGAGCGCAATGAGCAGTTCTTC
>TRBD2|NA|TRBJ2-1|TRBV19
CASSISGISYNEQFF
TGTGCCAGTAGTATAAGCGGGATCTCCTACAATGAGCAGTTCTTC
>TRBD1|NA|TRBJ2-5|TRBV10-3
CAISAPDRGLETQYF
TGTGCCATCAGTGCTCCGGACAGGGGGCTGGAGACCCAGTACTTC
>TRBD2|NA|TRBJ2-5|TRBV4-1
CASSPPAGGGAGETQYF
TGCGCCAGCAGCCCCCCGGCGGGCGGGGGGGCCGGGGAGACCCAGTACTTC
>TRBD2|once|TRBJ2-1|TRBV3-1/TRBV3-2
CASSQYGTSGGFNEQFF
TGTGCCAGCAGCCAATACGGGACTAGCGGGGGGTTCAATGAGCAGTTCTTC
>NA|NA|TRBJ1-2|TRBV28
CASSLPPSGGDYGYTF
TGTGCCAGCAGTTTACCCCCCAGTGGAGGTGACTATGGCTACACCTTC
>NA|NA|TRBJ1-1|TRBV10-3
CAISESWGGATEAFF
TGTGCCATCAGTGAGTCTTGGGGGGGGGCCACTGAAGCTTTCTTT
>TRBD2|NA|TRBJ2-1|TRBV5-1
CASSFPRSGGSGDEQFF
TGCGCCAGCAGCTTCCCAAGGAGCGGGGGGTCCGGGGATGAGCAGTTCTTC
>NA|few|TRBJ2-7|TRBV5-4
CASSSEDSGNEQYF
TGTGCCAGCAGCTCTGAGGACAGCGGCAACGAGCAGTACTTC
>NA|once|TRBJ2-7|TRBV18
CASSPEDNYEQYF
TGTGCCAGCTCACCTGAGGACAACTACGAGCAGTACTTC
>NA|NA|TRBJ1-1|TRBV6-2/TRBV6-3
CASSWIVGGNTEAFF
TGTGCCAGCAGTTGGATCGTTGGAGGGAACACTGAAGCTTTCTTT
>TRBD1|NA|TRBJ1-1|TRBV7-3
CASSLRQGNTEAFF
TGTGCCAGCAGCTTAAGACAGGGGAACACTGAAGCTTTCTTT
>TRBD1|once|TRBJ2-7|TRBV28
CASSLTGGNNEQYF
TGTGCCAGCAGTCTTACAGGGGGCAATAATGAGCAGTACTTC
>TRBD2|NA|TRBJ2-7|TRBV18
CASSPLGGGRSYEQYF
TGTGCCAGCTCACCATTGGGTGGCGGGAGGTCCTACGAGCAGTACTTC
>TRBD2|NA|TRBJ2-1|TRBV28
CASTSSGGYNEQFF
TGTGCCAGCACCTCCTCGGGGGGGTACAATGAGCAGTTCTTC
>NA|NA|TRBJ1-4|TRBV24-1
CATSDPLRGGGEKLFF
TGTGCCACCAGTGACCCCCTGAGGGGGGGTGGTGAAAAACTGTTTTTT
>NA|NA|TRBJ2-7|TRBV28
CASSLKGLVYEQYF
TGTGCCAGCAGTTTAAAGGGACTCGTCTACGAGCAGTACTTC
>TRBD1|once|TRBJ1-1|TRBV2
CASSRQGPKAFF
TGTGCCAGCAGTCGACAGGGTCCAAAAGCTTTCTTT